Listed below are T cell receptor beta chains from one sample, sequenced in a study of shared clonotypes between healthy human individuals. Assay used: immunoSEQ multiplex PCR; TCRdb lists only in-frame clones, some missing. The sample includes roughly 1,000,000 clones, around three quarters seen only once; the top ten take more than 0.5%. The sample comprised memory CD4+ T cells from PBMCs. The receptors were sampled from a man younger than 30 in good health. Some clones in this sample may be carry-over from other donors' samples. The CDR3 runs from the conserved cysteine through the conserved F or W. The D gene is left open where the match is weak. Not every row has a clone size; where given, it reads once, few, many or a size class.

D gene: -; J gene: TRBJ2-6; V gene: TRBV5-4; clone size: -; CDR3 protein: CASSFAGTGANVLTF; CDR3 DNA: TGTGCCAGCAGCTTTGCGGGGACCGGGGCCAACGTCCTGACTTTC
D gene: -; J gene: TRBJ2-7; V gene: TRBV28; clone size: -; CDR3 protein: CASSLDRSSYEQYF; CDR3 DNA: TGTGCCAGCAGTTTGGACCGATCGTCCTACGAGCAGTACTTC
D gene: -; J gene: TRBJ1-2; V gene: TRBV2; clone size: -; CDR3 protein: CASAEQTPNYGYTF; CDR3 DNA: TGTGCCAGCGCGGAACAGACACCTAACTATGGCTACACCTTC
D gene: -; J gene: TRBJ2-1; V gene: TRBV7-2; clone size: -; CDR3 protein: CASTIGGISGEQFF; CDR3 DNA: TGTGCCAGCACCATAGGGGGGATTAGCGGTGAGCAGTTCTTC
D gene: TRBD1; J gene: TRBJ1-5; V gene: TRBV6-1; clone size: -; CDR3 protein: CASSSTGANQPQHF; CDR3 DNA: TGTGCCAGCAGTTCGACAGGGGCGAATCAGCCCCAGCATTTT
D gene: TRBD2; J gene: TRBJ2-7; V gene: TRBV6-6; clone size: -; CDR3 protein: CASSYPRTSGVYEQYF; CDR3 DNA: TGTGCCAGCAGTTACCCGAGGACTAGCGGGGTATACGAGCAGTACTTC
D gene: -; J gene: TRBJ2-5; V gene: TRBV5-1; clone size: -; CDR3 protein: CASSLVVQETQYF; CDR3 DNA: TGCGCCAGCAGCTTGGTTGTACAAGAGACCCAGTACTTC
D gene: -; J gene: TRBJ1-2; V gene: TRBV28; clone size: -; CDR3 protein: CASSLGGTYGYTF; CDR3 DNA: TGTGCCAGCAGTTTGGGCGGAACATATGGCTACACCTTC
D gene: -; J gene: TRBJ2-7; V gene: TRBV6-5; clone size: -; CDR3 protein: CASSPRTVGSYEQYF; CDR3 DNA: TGTGCCAGCAGCCCGCGGACCGTCGGCTCCTACGAGCAGTACTTC
D gene: TRBD2; J gene: TRBJ2-1; V gene: TRBV11-3; clone size: -; CDR3 protein: CASSLDLHSGIDYNEQFF; CDR3 DNA: TGTGCCAGCAGCTTAGACCTCCATAGCGGGATTGACTACAATGAGCAGTTCTTC
D gene: TRBD1; J gene: TRBJ1-1; V gene: TRBV18; clone size: -; CDR3 protein: CASSSTRGVVSAFF; CDR3 DNA: TGTGCCAGCTCATCGACCAGGGGGGTGGTATCAGCTTTCTTT
D gene: -; J gene: TRBJ1-1; V gene: TRBV27; clone size: few; CDR3 protein: CASQKRQNTEAFF; CDR3 DNA: TGTGCCAGCCAAAAACGGCAGAACACTGAAGCTTTCTTT
D gene: -; J gene: TRBJ1-2; V gene: TRBV7-3; clone size: -; CDR3 protein: CASSSPTEGYGYTF; CDR3 DNA: TGTGCCAGCAGCTCCCCTACCGAGGGCTATGGCTACACCTTC
D gene: TRBD1; J gene: TRBJ2-5; V gene: TRBV5-1; clone size: -; CDR3 protein: CASSPRTGGLQTQYF; CDR3 DNA: TGCGCCAGCAGCCCACGGACAGGGGGGTTACAGACCCAGTACTTC
D gene: -; J gene: TRBJ2-7; V gene: TRBV11-2; clone size: -; CDR3 protein: CASSRLGGTETYEQYF; CDR3 DNA: TGTGCCAGCAGCCGCCTCGGAGGGACAGAAACCTACGAGCAGTACTTC
D gene: -; J gene: TRBJ2-7; V gene: TRBV6-6; clone size: -; CDR3 protein: CASSPQGHMNYEQYF; CDR3 DNA: TGTGCCAGCAGTCCGCAGGGGCATATGAACTACGAGCAGTACTTC
D gene: -; J gene: TRBJ2-7; V gene: TRBV7-2; clone size: -; CDR3 protein: CASSSYAAGGEQYF; CDR3 DNA: TGTGCCAGCAGCTCCTATGCGGCTGGGGGCGAGCAGTACTTC
D gene: -; J gene: TRBJ1-3; V gene: TRBV6-6; clone size: -; CDR3 protein: CASRTINGNSGNTIYF; CDR3 DNA: TGTGCCAGCAGGACTATTAACGGGAACTCTGGAAACACCATATATTTT
D gene: -; J gene: TRBJ1-3; V gene: TRBV7-9; clone size: -; CDR3 protein: CATPGDPKSSGNTIYF; CDR3 DNA: TGTGCCACACCTGGGGACCCGAAGAGCTCTGGAAACACCATATATTTT
D gene: -; J gene: TRBJ2-1; V gene: TRBV5-1; clone size: -; CDR3 protein: CASSLGHEGIYEQFF; CDR3 DNA: TGCGCCAGCAGCTTGGGACACGAGGGGATATATGAGCAGTTCTTC
D gene: TRBD1; J gene: TRBJ1-1; V gene: TRBV6-5; clone size: few; CDR3 protein: CASRRTGNTEAFF; CDR3 DNA: TGTGCCAGCAGGCGGACAGGGAACACTGAAGCTTTCTTT
D gene: -; J gene: TRBJ2-5; V gene: TRBV5-1; clone size: -; CDR3 protein: CASSPGTVEETQYF; CDR3 DNA: TGCGCCAGCAGCCCCGGGACGGTGGAAGAGACCCAGTACTTC
D gene: TRBD2; J gene: TRBJ2-1; V gene: TRBV10-3; clone size: -; CDR3 protein: CAIAGGLDHSSYNEQFF; CDR3 DNA: TGTGCCATCGCGGGGGGGTTGGACCATAGCTCCTACAATGAGCAGTTCTTC
D gene: -; J gene: TRBJ2-2; V gene: TRBV7-3; clone size: -; CDR3 protein: CASSSDTFGELFF; CDR3 DNA: TGTGCCAGCAGCTCCGACACTTTCGGGGAGCTGTTTTTT
D gene: -; J gene: TRBJ1-1; V gene: TRBV5-1; clone size: once; CDR3 protein: CASSSGAGTEAFF; CDR3 DNA: TGCGCCAGCAGCTCGGGGGCGGGAACTGAAGCTTTCTTT
D gene: -; J gene: TRBJ1-1; V gene: TRBV7-2; clone size: -; CDR3 protein: CASSLAPGNTEAFF; CDR3 DNA: TGTGCCAGCAGCTTAGCCCCAGGGAACACTGAAGCTTTCTTT
D gene: TRBD1; J gene: TRBJ1-3; V gene: TRBV28; clone size: -; CDR3 protein: CASRLTGTGAGNTIYF; CDR3 DNA: TGTGCCAGCAGACTTACCGGGACAGGGGCTGGAAACACCATATATTTT
D gene: -; J gene: TRBJ2-4; V gene: TRBV4-2; clone size: -; CDR3 protein: CASSPGPGGAKNIQYF; CDR3 DNA: TGTGCCAGCAGCCCCGGTCCCGGAGGAGCCAAAAACATTCAGTACTTC
D gene: -; J gene: TRBJ1-4; V gene: TRBV6-6; clone size: -; CDR3 protein: CASRNPGLNEKLFF; CDR3 DNA: TGTGCCAGCCGCAATCCGGGTCTTAATGAAAAACTGTTTTTT
D gene: TRBD1; J gene: TRBJ2-3; V gene: TRBV19; clone size: -; CDR3 protein: CASSTGDRGFSTDTQYF; CDR3 DNA: TGTGCCAGTAGTACCGGCGACAGGGGCTTTAGCACAGATACGCAGTATTTT
D gene: -; J gene: TRBJ1-1; V gene: TRBV7-2; clone size: once; CDR3 protein: CASSLVGGKNTEAFF; CDR3 DNA: TGTGCCAGCAGCTTAGTTGGGGGGAAGAACACTGAAGCTTTCTTT
D gene: -; J gene: TRBJ1-5; V gene: TRBV19; clone size: -; CDR3 protein: CASSIARDNQPQHF; CDR3 DNA: TGTGCCAGTAGTATAGCAAGGGACAATCAGCCCCAGCATTTT
D gene: -; J gene: TRBJ1-5; V gene: TRBV28; clone size: -; CDR3 protein: CASSFPGNSNQPQHF; CDR3 DNA: TGTGCCAGCAGTTTCCCAGGGAATAGCAATCAGCCCCAGCATTTT
D gene: -; J gene: TRBJ2-1; V gene: TRBV28; clone size: -; CDR3 protein: CASTPFPLAEEFF; CDR3 DNA: TGTGCCAGCACCCCATTCCCCCTAGCCGAGGAGTTCTTC
D gene: -; J gene: TRBJ2-7; V gene: TRBV14; clone size: -; CDR3 protein: CASSQAGSSYEQYF; CDR3 DNA: TGTGCCAGCAGCCAAGCGGGCAGCTCCTACGAGCAGTACTTC